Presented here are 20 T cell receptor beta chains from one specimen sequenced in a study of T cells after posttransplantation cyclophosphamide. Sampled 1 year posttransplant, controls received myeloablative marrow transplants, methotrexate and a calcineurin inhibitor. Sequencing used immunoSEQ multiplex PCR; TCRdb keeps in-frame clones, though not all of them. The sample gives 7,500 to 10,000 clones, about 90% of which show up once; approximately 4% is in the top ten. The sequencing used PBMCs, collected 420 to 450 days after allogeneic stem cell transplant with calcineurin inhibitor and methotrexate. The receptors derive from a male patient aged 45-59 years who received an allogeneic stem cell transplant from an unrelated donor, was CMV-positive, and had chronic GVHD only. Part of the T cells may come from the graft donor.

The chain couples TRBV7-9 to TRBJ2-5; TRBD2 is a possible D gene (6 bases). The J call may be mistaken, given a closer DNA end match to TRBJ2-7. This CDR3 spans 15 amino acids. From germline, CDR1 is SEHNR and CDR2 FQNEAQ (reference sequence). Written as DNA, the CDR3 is TGTGCCAGCAGCTTAGGTGCGGGGAGCCACTACGAGCAGTACTTC. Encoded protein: CASSLGAGSHYEQYF.

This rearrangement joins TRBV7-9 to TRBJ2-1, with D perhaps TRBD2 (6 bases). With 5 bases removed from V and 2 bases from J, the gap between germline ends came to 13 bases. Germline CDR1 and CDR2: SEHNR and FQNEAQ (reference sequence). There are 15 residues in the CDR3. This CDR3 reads CASSPVEGAYNEQFF. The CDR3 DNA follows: TGTGCCAGCAGCCCGGTGGAGGGAGCCTACAATGAGCAGTTCTTC.

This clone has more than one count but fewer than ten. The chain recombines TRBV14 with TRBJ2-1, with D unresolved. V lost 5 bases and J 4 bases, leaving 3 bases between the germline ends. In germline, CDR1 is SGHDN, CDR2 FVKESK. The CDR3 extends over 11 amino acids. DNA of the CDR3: TGTGCCAGCAGCTCTTACAATGAGCAGTTCTTC. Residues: CASSSYNEQFF.

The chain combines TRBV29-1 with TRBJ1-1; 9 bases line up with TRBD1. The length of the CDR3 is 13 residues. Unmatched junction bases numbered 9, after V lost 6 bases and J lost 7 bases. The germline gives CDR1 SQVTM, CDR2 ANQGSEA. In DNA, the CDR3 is TGCAGCGTGTTACAGGGGGCGCGGGGTGAAGCTTTCTTT. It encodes CSVLQGARGEAFF.

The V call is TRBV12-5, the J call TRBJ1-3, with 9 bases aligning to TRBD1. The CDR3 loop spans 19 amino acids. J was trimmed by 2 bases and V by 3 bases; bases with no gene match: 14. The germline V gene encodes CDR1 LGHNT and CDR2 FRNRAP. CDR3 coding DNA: TGTGCTAGTGGTTTACTGTTGGCGGGACAGGGTCCGGCTGGAAACACCATATATTTT. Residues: CASGLLLAGQGPAGNTIYF.

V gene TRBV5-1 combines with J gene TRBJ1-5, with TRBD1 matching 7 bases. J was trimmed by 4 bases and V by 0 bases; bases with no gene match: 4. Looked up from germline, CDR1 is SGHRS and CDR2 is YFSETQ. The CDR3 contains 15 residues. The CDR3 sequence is CASSLEGAPNQPQHF. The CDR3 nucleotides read TGCGCCAGCAGCTTGGAGGGGGCGCCGAATCAGCCCCAGCATTTT.

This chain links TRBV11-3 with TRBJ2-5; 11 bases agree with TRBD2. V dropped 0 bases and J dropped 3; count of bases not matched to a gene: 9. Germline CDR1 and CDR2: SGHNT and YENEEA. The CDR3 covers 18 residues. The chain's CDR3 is CASSLDLASGRLEETQYF. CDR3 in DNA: TGTGCCAGCAGCTTAGATCTGGCTAGCGGGAGGTTGGAAGAGACCCAGTACTTC. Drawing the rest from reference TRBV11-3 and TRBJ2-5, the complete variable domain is EAGVVQSPRYKIIEKKQPVAFWCNPISGHNTLYWYLQNLGQGPELLIRYENEEAVDDSQLPKDRFSAERLKGVDSTLKIQPAELGDSAVYLCASSLDLASGRLEETQYFGPGTRLLVL.

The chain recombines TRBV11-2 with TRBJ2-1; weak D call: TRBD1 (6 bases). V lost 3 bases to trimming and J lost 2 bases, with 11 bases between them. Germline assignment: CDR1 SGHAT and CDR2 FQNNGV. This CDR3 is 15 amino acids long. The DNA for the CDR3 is TGTGCCAGCAGCTTTGGGGGCACTGCCTACAATGAGCAGTTCTTC. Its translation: CASSFGGTAYNEQFF.

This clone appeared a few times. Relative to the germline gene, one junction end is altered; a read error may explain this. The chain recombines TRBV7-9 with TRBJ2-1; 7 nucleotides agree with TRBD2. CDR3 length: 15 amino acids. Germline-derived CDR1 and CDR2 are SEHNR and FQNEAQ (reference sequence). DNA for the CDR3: TGTGCCAGCAGCCTAGCGGTCTACTCCTACAATGAGCAGTTCTTC. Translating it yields CASSLAVYSYNEQFF.

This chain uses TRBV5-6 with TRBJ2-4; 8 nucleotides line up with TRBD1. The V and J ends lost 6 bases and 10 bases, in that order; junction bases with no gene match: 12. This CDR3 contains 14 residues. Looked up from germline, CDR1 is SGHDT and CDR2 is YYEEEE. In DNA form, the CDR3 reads TGTGCCAGCACTTTTGGGACAGGCCCCGGGATTCAGTACTTC. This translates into CASTFGTGPGIQYF.

CDR3 sequence reads: CASSLGGGLRFRQFF. The CDR3, as DNA: TGTGCCAGCAGCTTGGGGGGGGGTCTTCGGTTTAGGCAGTTCTTC. This chain links TRBV5-4 with TRBJ2-1; TRBD2 agrees at 7 bases. Germline lookup yields CDR1 SGHNT and CDR2 YYREEE (reference sequence). The V segment lost 0 bases and the J segment 12 bases; nucleotides outside the gene matches: 12. This CDR3 has 15 amino acids.

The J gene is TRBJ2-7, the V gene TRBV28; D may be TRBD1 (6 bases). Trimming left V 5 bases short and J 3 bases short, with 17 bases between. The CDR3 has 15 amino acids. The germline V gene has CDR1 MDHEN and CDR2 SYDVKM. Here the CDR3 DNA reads TGTGCCAGCAGTCCCAGGGGCGTCACGGACTACGAGCAGTACTTC. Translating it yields CASSPRGVTDYEQYF.

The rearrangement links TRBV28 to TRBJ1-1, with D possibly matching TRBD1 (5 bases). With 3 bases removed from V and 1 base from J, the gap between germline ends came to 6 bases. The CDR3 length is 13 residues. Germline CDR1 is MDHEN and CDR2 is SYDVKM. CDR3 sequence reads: CASSFTGNTEAFF. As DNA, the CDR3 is TGTGCCAGCAGTTTTACAGGGAACACTGAAGCTTTCTTT. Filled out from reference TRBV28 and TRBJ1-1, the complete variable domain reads DVKVTQSSRYLVKRTGEKVFLECVQDMDHENMFWYRQDPGLGLRLIYFSYDVKMKEKGDIPEGYSVSREKKERFSLILESASTNQTSMYLCASSFTGNTEAFFGQGTRLTVV.

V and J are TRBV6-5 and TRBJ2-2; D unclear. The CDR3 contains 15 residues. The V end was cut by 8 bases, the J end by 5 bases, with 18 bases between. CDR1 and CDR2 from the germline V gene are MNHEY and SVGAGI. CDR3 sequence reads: CASAPESRRTGELFF. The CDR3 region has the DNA TGTGCCAGCGCCCCCGAGTCAAGGAGAACCGGGGAGCTGTTTTTT.

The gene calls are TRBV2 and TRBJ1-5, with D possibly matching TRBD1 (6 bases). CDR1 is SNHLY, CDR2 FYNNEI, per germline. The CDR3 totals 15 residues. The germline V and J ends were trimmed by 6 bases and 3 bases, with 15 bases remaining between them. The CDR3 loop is CASSALGTPNQPQHF. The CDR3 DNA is TGTGCCAGCAGCGCACTAGGGACACCCAATCAGCCCCAGCATTTT. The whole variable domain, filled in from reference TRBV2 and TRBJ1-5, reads EPEVTQTPSHQVTQMGQEVILRCVPISNHLYFYWYRQILGQKVEFLVSFYNNEISEKSEIFDDQFSVERPDGSNFTLKIRSTKLEDSAMYFCASSALGTPNQPQHFGDGTRLSIL.

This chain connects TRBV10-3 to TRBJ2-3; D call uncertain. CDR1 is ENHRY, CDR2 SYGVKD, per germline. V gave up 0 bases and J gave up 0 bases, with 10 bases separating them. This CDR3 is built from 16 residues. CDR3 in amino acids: CAISESRRLSTDTQYF. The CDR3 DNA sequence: TGTGCCATCAGTGAGTCCCGGAGACTTAGCACAGATACGCAGTATTTT.

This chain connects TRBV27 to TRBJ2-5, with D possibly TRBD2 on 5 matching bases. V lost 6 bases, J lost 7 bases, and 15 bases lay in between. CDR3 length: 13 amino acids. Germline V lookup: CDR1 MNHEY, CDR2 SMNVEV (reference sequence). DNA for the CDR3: TGTGCCAGCAGCACTCTAGCAAGGGTGACCCAGTACTTC. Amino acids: CASSTLARVTQYF.

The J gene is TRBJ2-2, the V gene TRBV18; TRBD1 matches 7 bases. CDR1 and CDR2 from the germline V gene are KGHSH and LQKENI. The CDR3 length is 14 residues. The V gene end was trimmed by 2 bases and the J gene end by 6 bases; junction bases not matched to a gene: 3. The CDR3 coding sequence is TGTGCCAGCTCACCAGACAGGGTATCCGGGGAGCTGTTTTTT. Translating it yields CASSPDRVSGELFF.

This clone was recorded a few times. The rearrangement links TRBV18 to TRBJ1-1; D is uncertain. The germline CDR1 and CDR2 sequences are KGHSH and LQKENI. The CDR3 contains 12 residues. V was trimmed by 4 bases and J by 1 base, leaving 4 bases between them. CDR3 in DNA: TGTGCCAGCTCACAGAGGAACACTGAAGCTTTCTTT. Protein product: CASSQRNTEAFF.

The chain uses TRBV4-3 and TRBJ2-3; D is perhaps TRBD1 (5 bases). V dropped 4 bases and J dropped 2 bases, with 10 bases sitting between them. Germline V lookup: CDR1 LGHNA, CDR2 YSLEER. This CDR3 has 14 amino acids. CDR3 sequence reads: CASSLDTATDTQYF. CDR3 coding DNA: TGCGCCAGCAGCCTGGACACTGCCACAGATACGCAGTATTTT.